The 22 T cell receptor beta chains below all came from one sample that was sequenced in a study of CD4 T cells in relation to SARS-CoV-2 and coronaviruses. The antigens these receptors bind are not known. The unexposed donors gave CD4+ T cells in about 2011-2019, prior to COVID-19. Isolation of CD4+ T cells took place after about eleven days in culture. Here immunoSEQ multiplex PCR was the method, and the copy in TCRdb shows in-frame clones only, minus some. The repertoire holds 25,000 to 30,000 clones, with about 80% as singletons. Sequences were obtained from CD4+ T cells from PBMCs, cultured in vitro. The origin of the receptors is a human donor in good health.

The rearrangement joins TRBV7-2 to TRBJ1-4, with D unresolved. V was trimmed by 6 bases and J by 8 bases, leaving 13 bases between them. Germline V gene data show CDR1 as SGHTA and CDR2 as FQGNSA. This CDR3 is built from 13 residues. CDR3 sequence (DNA): TGTGCCAGCAGAGTACAACCCGGGGAAAAACTGTTTTTT. This sequence encodes CASRVQPGEKLFF.

V usage is TRBV9 and J usage is TRBJ1-4; TRBD1 matches 7 bases. The CDR3 spans 15 residues. Germline trimming cut 4 bases from V and 7 bases from J; bases unmatched to any gene: 10. The germline CDR1 and CDR2 sequences are SGDLS and YYNGEE. The CDR3 DNA reads TGTGCCAGCAGCCTCACAGGACAGGAAGGTGAAAAACTGTTTTTT. Translating it yields CASSLTGQEGEKLFF.

This clone was picked up one time. The chain recombines TRBV11-3 with TRBJ2-1; TRBD2 matches at 7 bases. V shed 0 bases, J shed 5 bases, and the junction held 4 bases outside the gene matches. Germline V gene lookup returns CDR1 SGHNT and CDR2 YENEEA. The CDR3 loop spans 15 amino acids. This chain's CDR3 is CASSLEAGAHNEQFF. For the CDR3, the DNA is TGTGCCAGCAGCTTAGAGGCGGGAGCGCACAATGAGCAGTTCTTC.

The chain joins TRBV30 to TRBJ1-2; weak D call: TRBD1 (6 bases). The CDR3 is 12 amino acids. The V gene's germline CDR1 is GTSNPN and CDR2 SVGIG (reference sequence). CDR3 bases: TGTGCTTTCGGGGGCTCCAACTATGGCTACACCTTC. Translating it yields CAFGGSNYGYTF.

V is TRBV7-2 and J is TRBJ2-7; the match to TRBD2 covers 12 bases. The CDR3 contains 15 residues. J was trimmed by 4 bases and V by 5 bases; bases with no gene match: 6. Per the germline V gene, CDR1 is SGHTA and CDR2 is FQGNSA. As DNA, the CDR3 is TGTGCCAGCAGCCCGACTAGCGGGAGTGGTTACGAGCAGTACTTC. It translates to CASSPTSGSGYEQYF.

The rearrangement uses TRBV4-2 and TRBJ2-1; tentative D call: TRBD2 (7 bases). The CDR3 runs 16 residues. V gave up 3 bases and J gave up 8 bases, with 20 bases separating them. CDR1 and CDR2 (germline): LGHNA, YNFKEQ. The CDR3 loop is CASSHFGGRALDEQFF. CDR3 coding DNA: TGTGCCAGCAGCCATTTCGGGGGGCGGGCTTTAGATGAGCAGTTCTTC.

The V call is TRBV5-4, the J call TRBJ1-4, with 8 bases that match TRBD1. This CDR3 is built from 15 residues. Trimming at V came to 2 bases and at J to 7 bases, leaving 7 bases not matched to a gene. Per germline, CDR1 SGHNT and CDR2 YYREEE (reference sequence). The DNA of the CDR3 is TGTGCCAGCAGCTTCCAGGGGGCTCCGGGTGAAAAACTGTTTTTT. Translation: CASSFQGAPGEKLFF.

This clone was detected a few times. The V call is TRBV2, the J call TRBJ1-6; possibly TRBD1 for D (6 bases). The CDR3 sequence is 13 residues long. From germline, CDR1 is SNHLY and CDR2 FYNNEI. V was shortened by 7 bases and J by 10 bases, with 14 bases between the two germline ends. In DNA form, the CDR3 reads TGTGCCAGCAATCAGGGGTTCGGGTCACCCCTCCACTTT. Amino acid sequence: CASNQGFGSPLHF.

V is TRBV12-3 or TRBV12-4 and J is TRBJ1-5; D is unclear. Trimming took 3 bases from V and 3 from J, leaving 3 bases between them. The CDR3 runs 12 residues. CDR3 sequence (DNA): TGTGCCAGCAGTTTGCCCAATCAGCCCCAGCATTTT. Translating gives CASSLPNQPQHF.

V and J are TRBV6-6 and TRBJ1-1, with D possibly matching TRBD1 (5 bases). The CDR3 contains 15 residues. V lost 2 bases, J lost 5 bases, and 15 bases lay in between. CDR1 is MNHNY and CDR2 is SVGAGI in the germline V gene (reference sequence). CDR3 sequence (DNA): TGTGCCAGCAGTTACCTGGAGGGTCACAGGACTGAAGCTTTCTTT. It is translated as CASSYLEGHRTEAFF.

The chain links TRBV7-6 to TRBJ1-2; tentative D call: TRBD1 (5 bases). The CDR3 spans 12 residues. Per the germline V gene, CDR1 is SGHVS and CDR2 is FNYEAQ. Trimming stripped 4 bases from V and 8 bases from J, with 11 bases between. The CDR3 nucleotides read TGTGCCAGCAGCTCGTTCGGGGGAGGCTACACCTTC. Its protein product is CASSSFGGGYTF.

The rearrangement uses TRBV7-9 and TRBJ2-6; 9 nucleotides align to TRBD1. Germline V lookup: CDR1 SEHNR, CDR2 FQNEAQ (reference sequence). The V gene end was trimmed by 1 base and the J gene end by 1 base; junction bases not matched to a gene: 8. The CDR3 spans 19 residues. CDR3 in amino acids: CASSLEGQGLWSGANVLTF. For the CDR3, the DNA is TGTGCCAGCAGCTTAGAGGGACAGGGTCTTTGGTCTGGGGCCAACGTCCTGACTTTC. Based on the CDR3 plus reference TRBV7-9 and TRBJ2-6, the full variable domain is DTGVSQNPRHKITKRGQNVTFRCDPISEHNRLYWYRQTLGQGPEFLTYFQNEAQLEKSRLLSDRFSAERPKGSFSTLEIQRTEQGDSAMYLCASSLEGQGLWSGANVLTFGAGSRLTVL.

V and J are TRBV7-2 and TRBJ1-4; no clear D gene. Germline CDR1 is SGHTA and CDR2 is FQGNSA. Trimming removed 3 bases at V and 0 bases at J, with 11 bases between. The CDR3 contains 16 residues. CDR3: CASSFGAVATNEKLFF. Here the CDR3 DNA reads TGTGCCAGCAGCTTTGGTGCGGTCGCAACTAATGAAAAACTGTTTTTT. Full variable domain (missing parts from reference TRBV7-2 and TRBJ1-4): GAGVSQSPSNKVTEKGKDVELRCDPISGHTALYWYRQSLGQGLEFLIYFQGNSAPDKSGLPSDRFSAERTGGSVSTLTIQRTQQEDSAVYLCASSFGAVATNEKLFFGSGTQLSVL.

This clone has just one count. The chain links TRBV10-3 to TRBJ2-3; D call uncertain. CDR1 and CDR2 (germline): ENHRY, SYGVKD. V shed 10 bases and J shed 1 base, with 18 bases lying between them. The CDR3 extends over 15 amino acids. The CDR3 nucleotides are TGTGCCACGACCTCCCCCACAAGGGGCACAGATACGCAGTATTTT. Encoded protein: CATTSPTRGTDTQYF.

J is TRBJ2-4 and V is TRBV7-2, with TRBD2 matching 10 bases. The germline V gene encodes CDR1 SGHTA and CDR2 FQGNSA. V lost 1 base and J lost 2; bases outside the gene matches: 2. The CDR3 length is 16 residues. The CDR3 loop is CASSLVAGGSKNIQYF. Written as DNA, the CDR3 is TGTGCCAGCAGCTTAGTAGCGGGGGGATCCAAAAACATTCAGTACTTC.

The chain combines TRBV7-9 with TRBJ2-3; possibly TRBD1 for D (5 bases). V dropped 1 base and J dropped 6 bases, with 14 bases sitting between them. The CDR3 has 15 residues. CDR1 is SEHNR, CDR2 FQNEAQ, per germline (reference sequence). CDR3 sequence (DNA): TGTGCCAGCAGCTTAGGTGGGGCCCATGGGGATACGCAGTATTTT. Translated, it gives CASSLGGAHGDTQYF. Together with reference TRBV7-9 and TRBJ2-3, the CDR3 gives the full variable domain: DTGVSQNPRHKITKRGQNVTFRCDPISEHNRLYWYRQTLGQGPEFLTYFQNEAQLEKSRLLSDRFSAERPKGSFSTLEIQRTEQGDSAMYLCASSLGGAHGDTQYFGPGTRLTVL.

This clone was counted once. V usage is TRBV7-8 and J usage is TRBJ1-4; D not certain. Trimming stripped 1 base from V and 0 bases from J, with 6 bases between. Germline V gene lookup returns CDR1 SGHVS and CDR2 FQNEAQ. The CDR3 loop spans 15 amino acids. The CDR3 is CASSLGASTNEKLFF. DNA of the CDR3: TGTGCCAGCAGCTTAGGAGCTTCAACTAATGAAAAACTGTTTTTT.

The chain is built from TRBV19 and TRBJ2-3, with D tentatively TRBD1 (5 bases). Germline values: CDR1 LNHDA, CDR2 SQIVND (reference sequence). Trimming took 1 base from V and 0 from J, leaving 5 bases between them. This CDR3 comprises 14 residues. This chain's CDR3 is CASSIGQSTDTQYF. Written as DNA, the CDR3 is TGTGCCAGTAGTATAGGACAGAGCACAGATACGCAGTATTTT.

V gene TRBV29-1 combines with J gene TRBJ2-2; D gene unclear. This CDR3 region has 12 residues. The V and J ends lost 3 bases and 1 base respectively, with 3 bases between them. The germline gives CDR1 SQVTM, CDR2 ANQGSEA. The chain's CDR3 is CSVEKNTGELFF. CDR3 in DNA: TGCAGCGTTGAGAAGAACACCGGGGAGCTGTTTTTT.

V and J are TRBV3-1 (or the pseudogene TRBV3-2) and TRBJ2-3; D remains ambiguous. The CDR3 is 12 amino acids. CDR1 is LGHDT and CDR2 is YNNKEL in the germline V gene (reference sequence). The V end lost 2 bases, the J end lost 10 bases, and 10 bases lay between the germline ends. CDR3 sequence: CASSQIGSAQYF. The CDR3 nucleotides read TGTGCCAGCAGCCAAATAGGTTCTGCGCAGTATTTT.

J is TRBJ1-3 and V is TRBV5-1; 10 bases line up with TRBD1. Germline V lookup: CDR1 SGHRS, CDR2 YFSETQ. The J segment lost 2 bases and the V segment lost 4 bases, leaving 6 bases of the junction unmatched. There are 16 residues in the CDR3. The CDR3 sequence is CASSTGQGGPGNTIYF. The CDR3 region has the DNA TGCGCCAGCAGCACCGGACAGGGGGGGCCTGGAAACACCATATATTTT.

The chain recombines TRBV5-1 with TRBJ1-6; tentatively, D is TRBD1 (5 bases). V was clipped by 2 bases and J by 5 bases, with 11 bases between them. The germline CDR1 and CDR2 sequences are SGHRS and YFSETQ. The CDR3 loop spans 15 amino acids. DNA of the CDR3: TGCGCCAGCAGCTTAGACAGCGTTGATAATTCACCCCTCCACTTT. As protein: CASSLDSVDNSPLHF.